This T cell receptor beta chain was identified during a study of CD8+CD57+ T cells in acquired aplastic anemia (dated by TCRdb to between 2017 and 2018). Regarding the study in general: DNA extracted from sorted CD4+ and CD8+ cells had a mean of about 3.2 ug, with a range of roughly 0.18 to 27.4 ug. An average of approximately 10 million reads for CD4+ cells and 11 million to 12 million reads for CD8+ cells was obtained from healthy donor samples.

Overall results and qualifications from the work: Fewer than 30 CD8+ CDR3 sequences were found in both patients and controls but appeared to be highly expressed in patients and within the immunodominant clones of the patients. Between patients and healthy controls, no significant difference in CD8+ Simpson's diversity was found (P=0.060).

TCR repertoires of sorted CD4+ and CD8+ blood T cells from severe aplastic anemia patients and healthy subjects were deep-sequenced in the study. Ficoll-Paque density gradient centrifugation was used to isolate peripheral blood mononuclear cells. Before DNA extraction, CD4+ and CD8+ T cells were sorted with FACS or magnetic beads. A remark on this clonotype: What this receptor recognizes is not known. A much larger clone sits a single nucleotide away, making a read error possible.

TCR beta VDJ combination and CDR3 sequence profiling used genomic DNA as the template. TCR repertoire sequencing was run on an Illumina HiSeq 2000. Concerning the study's data processing: TRBV/TRBJ rearrangement plots, CDR3 size and DJ length profiles, and Simpson's diversity index were used to assess repertoires. The most abundant DNA sequence in the deep sequencing data was defined as the immunodominant clone. CDR3 amino acid sequences were checked for sharing across subjects and were also compared against the VDJdb database and published repertoires. The public reads were quality trimmed at Q25 with fastp and then assembled into clones with MiXCR by TCRdb, keeping productive beta chains. Identical CDR3 protein sequences are pooled into one entry, listed with their most common genes and DNA. Here the V and J calls rest on TCRdb's processing, not on the authors' analysis. Across this sample there are 200,000 to 250,000 distinct CDR3 sequences, with around 32% seen only once. The ten largest clones take up 0.9% to 1.2% of the sample.

Looking up the germline V gene (reference sequence) yields CDR1 DFQATT and CDR2 SNEGSKA. From the cysteine up to the phenylalanine, the CDR3 has a length of 15 residues. The read is trimmed to its CDR3 DNA, 45 bases read in frame from base 1. The rearrangement combines TRBV20-1 with TRBJ2-1; a tentative D call is TRBD2 (5 bases match). The clonotype originates from a human donor in good health, serving as a control. Sequenced material: sorted CD4+, CD8+, or CD8+CD57+ T cells (not recorded which) from PBMCs. The nucleotides read TGCAGTGCTGGAGATTTGAGGGCCTCCGTCAATGAGCAGTTCTTC. Translation gives CSAGDLRASVNEQFF.